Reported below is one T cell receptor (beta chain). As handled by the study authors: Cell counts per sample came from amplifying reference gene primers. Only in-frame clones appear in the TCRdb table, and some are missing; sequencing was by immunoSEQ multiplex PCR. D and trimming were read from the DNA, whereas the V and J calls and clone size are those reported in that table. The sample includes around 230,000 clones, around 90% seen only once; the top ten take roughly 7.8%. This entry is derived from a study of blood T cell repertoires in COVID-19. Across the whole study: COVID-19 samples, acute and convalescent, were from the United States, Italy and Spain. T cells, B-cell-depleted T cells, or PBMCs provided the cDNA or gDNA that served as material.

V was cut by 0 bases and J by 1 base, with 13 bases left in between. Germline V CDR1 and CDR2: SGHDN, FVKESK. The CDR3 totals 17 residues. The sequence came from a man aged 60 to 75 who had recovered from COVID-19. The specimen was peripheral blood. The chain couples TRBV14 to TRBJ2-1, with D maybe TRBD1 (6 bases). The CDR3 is CASSQDSGAMSYNEQFF. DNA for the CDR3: TGTGCCAGCAGCCAAGATTCAGGGGCGATGTCCTACAATGAGCAGTTCTTC. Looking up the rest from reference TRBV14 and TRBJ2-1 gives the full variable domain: EAGVTQFPSHSVIEKGQTVTLRCDPISGHDNLYWYRRVMGKEIKFLLHFVKESKQDESGMPNNRFLAERTGGTYSTLKVQPAELEDSGVYFCASSQDSGAMSYNEQFFGPGTRLTVL.